This T cell receptor (beta chain) was identified in a study of OX40 agonist ivuxolimab in advanced cancers. TCRdb's copy holds only in-frame clones and misses some; the assay was immunoSEQ multiplex PCR. The sample lists about 98,000 clones, 85% to 95% occurring once. In regard to this clone: Its specificity is not known.

Broader study findings: Clonal expansion was seen in CD4+ and CD8+ blood T cells by week 6 at 0.1 to 3.0 mg/kg. Among some nonresponders, normalized T-cell clonal expansion was also low.

After removal of 6 bases from V and 5 bases from J, the junction contained 10 bases not matched to a gene. Germline V gene lookup returns CDR1 ENHRY and CDR2 SYGVKD. The CDR3 contains 15 residues. The source was CD4+ or CD8+ T cells sorted from blood, collected in a trial of the OX40 agonist ivuxolimab. V gene TRBV10-3 combines with J gene TRBJ1-1; 9 bases are shared with TRBD1. The sequence came from an adult with an advanced solid tumor such as melanoma, head and neck, liver or kidney cancer. The CDR3 here is CAISPRTGAGTEAFF. The CDR3 bases are TGTGCCATCAGCCCGAGGACAGGGGCTGGGACTGAAGCTTTCTTT.